Listed here are 17 T cell receptor beta chains from one sample, sequenced in a study of T cells in Graves' hyperthyroidism and ophthalmopathy. Authors of the study amplified TCR beta CDR3 regions from RNA transcripts. First-round RT-PCR with HTBI primers amplified the TCR CDR3 region. One entry per CDR3 protein results from TCRdb running MiXCR on the multiplex PCR reads. This table has about 640,000 distinct CDR3 sequences, more than 20% appearing once. The source material was blood. These TCRs come from a man younger than 45 with Graves' ophthalmopathy.

Comment on this clonotype: A much bigger clone sits one base away, suggesting this may be a read error. This chain uses TRBV6-1 with TRBJ2-7; D might be TRBD2 (6 bases). Per germline, CDR1 MNHNS and CDR2 SASEGT. The CDR3 runs to 13 residues. V lost 6 bases and J lost 2, with 11 bases in between. DNA of the CDR3: TGTGCCAGCAGCCCTACTAGCCCCTACGAGCAGTACTTC. The encoded protein is CASSPTSPYEQYF.

This chain joins TRBV6-2 or TRBV6-3 and TRBJ2-2; 9 bases are shared with TRBD2. Losses at the gene ends were 6 bases for V and 1 base for J; bases not matched to a gene: 15. Germline V gene lookup returns CDR1 MNHEY and CDR2 SVGEGT. This CDR3 spans 19 amino acids. In DNA form, the CDR3 reads TGTGCCAGCAGCGGCCCCCCGAGCGGGAGGTTGTTGAACACCGGGGAGCTGTTTTTT. Protein sequence: CASSGPPSGRLLNTGELFF.

V gene TRBV29-1 combines with J gene TRBJ2-7, with 10 bases fitting TRBD2. Germline V gives CDR1 SQVTM, CDR2 ANQGSEA. After removal of 3 bases from V and 4 bases from J, the junction contained 6 bases not matched to a gene. The CDR3 consists of 14 residues. CDR3 bases: TGCAGCGTTGAGGCTAGCGGGAGTCCTTACGAGCAGTACTTC. Amino acid sequence: CSVEASGSPYEQYF.

V usage is TRBV4-3 and J usage is TRBJ2-7; maybe TRBD2 (6 bases). V was cut by 1 base and J by 4 bases, with 14 bases left in between. Germline lookup yields CDR1 LGHNA and CDR2 YSLEER. The CDR3 loop spans 15 amino acids. This chain's CDR3 is CASSQGGTFGYEQYF. As DNA, the CDR3 is TGCGCCAGCAGCCAAGGCGGGACCTTTGGGTACGAGCAGTACTTC.

The rearrangement uses TRBV19 and TRBJ2-2, with 7 bases identical to TRBD1. Trimming cost V 3 bases and J 6 bases; bases outside gene matches: 10. The length of the CDR3 is 16 residues. CDR1 LNHDA and CDR2 SQIVND come from the germline V gene (reference sequence). CDR3 sequence reads: CASSIRGTRNPGELFF. CDR3 nucleotide sequence: TGTGCCAGTAGTATCAGGGGGACGCGCAACCCCGGGGAGCTGTTTTTT.

This chain uses TRBV20-1 with TRBJ1-5; a weak D match, TRBD1 (5 bases). The CDR3 has 14 amino acids. Germline V gene data show CDR1 as DFQATT and CDR2 as SNEGSKA (reference sequence). V was trimmed by 3 bases and J by 0 bases, leaving 9 bases between them. CDR3 loop: CSARDGTSNQPQHF. As DNA, the CDR3 is TGCAGTGCTAGGGACGGGACTAGCAATCAGCCCCAGCATTTT.

The chain employs TRBV6-1 and TRBJ1-1, with D unresolved. The CDR3 contains 13 residues. Deletions cut 6 bases from V and 4 bases from J, with 12 bases between. Germline assignment: CDR1 MNHNS and CDR2 SASEGT. The CDR3 DNA reads TGTGCCAGCAGCCAGTTCGGGCCCACTGAAGCTTTCTTT. As protein: CASSQFGPTEAFF.

V is TRBV27 and J is TRBJ1-2; D is unresolved. This CDR3 region has 15 residues. V dropped 4 bases and J dropped 2 bases, with 14 bases sitting between them. Germline CDR1 and CDR2: MNHEY and SMNVEV (reference sequence). The CDR3 nucleotides read TGTGCCAGCAGTTCCGACTTCAGTGGGAACTATGGCTACACCTTC. Protein product: CASSSDFSGNYGYTF.

This chain links TRBV5-1 with TRBJ2-7; 7 bases map to TRBD1. CDR1 is SGHRS and CDR2 is YFSETQ in the germline V gene. The V and J ends lost 2 bases and 1 base, in that order; junction bases with no gene match: 6. The CDR3 consists of 15 residues. The CDR3 DNA is TGCGCCAGCAGCTTATTCCCAGGGGGTTCCTACGAGCAGTACTTC. Amino acids: CASSLFPGGSYEQYF.

With respect to this clonotype: A much larger clone differs from this one at a single base, so this may be a read error. The chain employs TRBV28 and TRBJ1-5; D possibly corresponds to TRBD1 (6 bases). This CDR3 region has 15 residues. Trimming shortened V by 3 bases and J by 3 bases, and 12 bases separated the two germline ends. Germline V CDR1 and CDR2: MDHEN, SYDVKM. The CDR3 sequence is CASSFLAGDNQPQHF. In DNA form, the CDR3 reads TGTGCCAGCAGTTTTCTGGCAGGGGACAATCAGCCCCAGCATTTT.

A few counts support this clonotype. The rearrangement uses TRBV19 and TRBJ2-3; D uncertain. There are 15 residues in the CDR3. In germline, CDR1 is LNHDA, CDR2 SQIVND (reference sequence). The V gene lost 3 bases and the J gene lost 7 bases, with 17 bases spanning the gap. CDR3 amino acids: CASSMIAASSNTQYF. The CDR3 coding sequence is TGTGCCAGTAGTATGATCGCCGCGAGCAGCAATACGCAGTATTTT.

This clonotype has only a few counts. The chain is built from TRBV20-1 and TRBJ2-5; TRBD2 might be the D (5 bases). Deletions cut 6 bases from V and 2 bases from J, with 22 bases between. CDR3 size: 16 residues. Per germline, CDR1 DFQATT and CDR2 SNEGSKA (reference sequence). The CDR3 protein is CSAYPGIRTSQETQYF. The CDR3 DNA reads as TGCAGTGCGTACCCGGGAATAAGGACTTCACAAGAGACCCAGTACTTC.

This clonotype was recorded at least ten times. The chain has TRBV14 and TRBJ1-1; D unresolved. The CDR3 loop spans 13 amino acids. Germline V gene data show CDR1 as SGHDN and CDR2 as FVKESK. V lost 3 bases, J lost 2 bases, and 7 bases lay in between. This CDR3 reads CASSHRRNTEAFF. The CDR3 bases are TGTGCCAGCAGCCACAGGAGAAACACTGAAGCTTTCTTT. Full variable domain (missing parts from reference TRBV14 and TRBJ1-1): EAGVTQFPSHSVIEKGQTVTLRCDPISGHDNLYWYRRVMGKEIKFLLHFVKESKQDESGMPNNRFLAERTGGTYSTLKVQPAELEDSGVYFCASSHRRNTEAFFGQGTRLTVV.

This clonotype has ten or more counts. The J gene is TRBJ2-7, the V gene TRBV12-3 or TRBV12-4; D is ambiguous. The CDR3 has 13 residues. Between the trimmed V and J ends, which lost 2 bases and 1 base, there was a span of 6 bases. The CDR3 coding sequence is TGTGCCAGCAGTTTATCAGAATCCTACGAGCAGTACTTC. Its translation is CASSLSESYEQYF.

This clonotype was detected ten times or more. V usage is TRBV3-1 and J usage is TRBJ2-7; 8 nucleotides align to TRBD2. This CDR3 contains 14 residues. The V gene's germline CDR1 is LGHDT and CDR2 YNNKEL (reference sequence). The V segment lost 3 bases and the J segment 1 base; nucleotides outside the gene matches: 2. CDR3 residues: CASSQSGGSYEQYF. CDR3 coding DNA: TGTGCCAGCAGCCAGAGCGGGGGATCCTACGAGCAGTACTTC.

This clonotype was recorded many times. V is TRBV6-1 and J is TRBJ1-2, with 7 bases lining up with TRBD1. V lost 7 bases, J lost 6 bases, and 8 bases stayed unmatched. Germline CDR1 reads MNHNS; CDR2 reads SASEGT. The CDR3 spans 13 residues. The CDR3 region has the DNA TGTGCCAGCACCCCAGGGGGGGCGGATGGCTACACCTTC. Encoded protein: CASTPGGADGYTF.

The table lists this clonotype with a few counts. Here the CDR3 DNA reads TGTGCCTGGAGTGTTTCTAGAAAAGAGACCCAGTACTTC. Translated, it gives CAWSVSRKETQYF. This chain links TRBV30 with TRBJ2-5; D gene uncertain. Germline CDR1 reads GTSNPN; CDR2 reads SVGIG (reference sequence). The length of the CDR3 is 13 residues. V shed 0 bases and J shed 3 bases, with 8 bases lying between them.